This T cell receptor (beta chain) is drawn from a study of T cell responses to AZD1222 COVID-19 vaccine. Study-level findings and limits: Spike-specific TCR depth and breadth grew after two AZD1222 doses. Clonal diversity was possibly underestimated, and the donors were mostly white British, with more females.

Concerning this clone itself: Its antigen remains unidentified.

The V gene end was trimmed by 3 bases and the J gene end by 1 base; junction bases not matched to a gene: 3. CDR1 and CDR2 (germline): SGHTA, FQGTGA. CDR3 length equals 15 residues. Generated by immunoSEQ multiplex PCR, the TCRdb table keeps only in-frame clones and is missing some. The table records about 140,000 clones, approximately 95% of them present only once. The chain uses TRBV7-3 and TRBJ2-7; TRBD2 agrees at 10 bases. This specimen consisted of peripheral blood, obtained 28 days after the second AZD1222 dose. This TCR was sampled from an adult who received the AZD1222 COVID-19 vaccine. Here the CDR3 reads CASSFGLAVSYEQYF. The DNA of the CDR3 is TGTGCCAGCAGCTTCGGACTAGCGGTTTCCTACGAGCAGTACTTC.